The 28 T cell receptor beta chains below were found in one sample sequenced in a study of OX40 agonist ivuxolimab in advanced cancers. Libraries were prepared by immunoSEQ multiplex PCR; TCRdb keeps only in-frame clonotypes and omits some of them. The sample holds tens of thousands of clones; approximately 90% are singletons and the top ten take 6% to 7.5%. The material was CD4+ or CD8+ T cells sorted from blood, obtained in a trial of the OX40 agonist ivuxolimab. The receptors derive from an adult with an advanced solid tumor such as melanoma, head and neck, liver or kidney cancer.

This chain joins TRBV27 and TRBJ1-4; weak D call: TRBD1 (5 bases). CDR1 and CDR2 (germline): MNHEY, SMNVEV (reference sequence). The CDR3 has 14 amino acids. Trimming shortened V by 2 bases and J by 8 bases, and 12 bases separated the two germline ends. CDR3 loop: CASSLGGVREKLFF. In DNA form, the CDR3 reads TGTGCCAGCAGTTTAGGGGGGGTAAGGGAAAAACTGTTTTTT.

The chain has TRBV29-1 and TRBJ1-1, with D possibly TRBD1 on 5 matching bases. V was pared by 4 bases and J by 7 bases, with 10 bases between. The CDR3 has 11 residues. The germline CDR1 and CDR2 sequences are SQVTM and ANQGSEA. The CDR3, as DNA: TGCAGCGTTGTATCCGGGGGTGAAGCTTTCTTT. It codes for CSVVSGGEAFF.

The rearrangement links TRBV19 to TRBJ1-5, with no clear D. The CDR3 sequence is 12 residues long. From germline, CDR1 is LNHDA and CDR2 SQIVND (reference sequence). V was pared by 0 bases and J by 10 bases, with 7 bases between. CDR3 sequence reads: CASSIEGAPQHF. DNA for the CDR3: TGTGCCAGTAGTATAGAGGGAGCACCCCAGCATTTT.

This clone was observed a single time. J is TRBJ2-1 and V is TRBV27; D is unresolved. The length of the CDR3 is 14 residues. Germline V gene data show CDR1 as MNHEY and CDR2 as SMNVEV (reference sequence). V gave up 0 bases and J gave up 6 bases, with 9 bases separating them. In DNA form, the CDR3 reads TGTGCCAGCAGTTTATCGATGCAGATCAATGAGCAGTTCTTC. This gives the protein CASSLSMQINEQFF.

This rearrangement joins TRBV11-2 to TRBJ2-3; D is possibly TRBD1 (6 bases). V lost 0 bases to trimming and J lost 3 bases, with 7 bases between them. Germline V CDR1 and CDR2: SGHAT, FQNNGV. The CDR3 spans 14 residues. CDR3: CASSLEQGTDTQYF. CDR3 nucleotides: TGTGCCAGCAGCTTAGAACAGGGAACAGATACGCAGTATTTT.

The rearrangement links TRBV13 to TRBJ2-1; D ambiguous. This CDR3 contains 13 residues. Germline-derived CDR1 and CDR2 are PRHDT and FYEKMQ (reference sequence). The ends were cut back, 1 base at V and 10 bases at J, with 11 bases in the middle. The CDR3 nucleotides read TGTGCCAGCAGCTTAGTCCGGCACGGGGAGCAGTTCTTC. Translated, it gives CASSLVRHGEQFF.

CDR3 nucleotide sequence: TGTGCCAGCAGCTTACAGGGAGGCACTGAAGCTTTCTTT. Its translation is CASSLQGGTEAFF. The chain is built from TRBV7-8 and TRBJ1-1; D possibly corresponds to TRBD1 (5 bases). CDR3 size: 13 residues. CDR1 is SGHVS, CDR2 FQNEAQ, per germline. V was cut by 2 bases and J by 4 bases, with 8 bases left in between.

The chain uses TRBV7-9 and TRBJ2-7; D is possibly TRBD2 (6 bases). Between the trimmed V and J ends, which lost 7 bases and 6 bases, there was a span of 16 bases. CDR3 length: 13 residues. Germline CDR1 SEHNR, CDR2 FQNEAQ (reference sequence). The CDR3 sequence: CASTHTPGLEQYF. The CDR3 bases are TGTGCCAGCACCCATACCCCGGGACTCGAGCAGTACTTC.

The chain recombines TRBV6-6 with TRBJ1-1, with a weak D call TRBD1 (5 bases). Germline-derived CDR1 and CDR2 are MNHNY and SVGAGI (reference sequence). CDR3 length: 12 amino acids. Trimming removed 7 bases at V and 3 bases at J, with 9 bases between. CDR3 sequence (DNA): TGTGCCAGCATCCGGGGGGACACTGAAGCTTTCTTT. Encoded protein: CASIRGDTEAFF.

V usage is TRBV19 and J usage is TRBJ2-1; D remains ambiguous. Germline V CDR1 and CDR2: LNHDA, SQIVND (reference sequence). The CDR3 sequence is 17 residues long. V was clipped by 9 bases and J by 0 bases, with 21 bases between them. CDR3 sequence reads: CASSPDDVATSYNEQFF. CDR3 nucleotide sequence: TGTGCCAGCTCCCCGGACGATGTCGCGACCTCCTACAATGAGCAGTTCTTC.

The count of this clone is one. The chain has TRBV11-2 and TRBJ2-1; 10 nucleotides agree with TRBD2. Unmatched junction bases numbered 8, after V lost 5 bases and J lost 4 bases. The CDR3 sequence is 16 residues long. Germline loops: CDR1 SGHAT, CDR2 FQNNGV. The CDR3 loop is CASSPRTSGIYNEQFF. The CDR3 nucleotides are TGTGCCAGCAGCCCGCGGACTAGCGGAATTTACAATGAGCAGTTCTTC.

The chain is built from TRBV5-6 and TRBJ2-2, with D possibly TRBD2 on 5 matching bases. The V end was cut by 4 bases, the J end by 5 bases, with 18 bases between. Per germline, CDR1 SGHDT and CDR2 YYEEEE. The CDR3 covers 16 residues. The CDR3 sequence: CASSADYPGWTGELFF. The CDR3 bases are TGTGCCAGCAGCGCAGACTACCCGGGATGGACCGGGGAGCTGTTTTTT.

V and J are TRBV27 and TRBJ2-7; D is undetermined. Looked up from germline, CDR1 is MNHEY and CDR2 is SMNVEV (reference sequence). The CDR3 sequence is 15 residues long. Trimming removed 1 base from V and 1 base from J, with 11 bases in between. CDR3 DNA sequence: TGTGCCAGCAGTTTATTGGCAGCGAAATCCTACGAGCAGTACTTC. It is translated as CASSLLAAKSYEQYF.

CDR3 DNA: TGTGCCAGCAGTGCTGCATCCTACGAGCAGTACTTC. It translates to CASSAASYEQYF. The chain is built from TRBV6-1 and TRBJ2-7; no reliable D call. The V gene's germline CDR1 is MNHNS and CDR2 SASEGT. V lost 4 bases and J 1 base, leaving 5 bases between the germline ends. The CDR3 covers 12 residues.

This clone showed up just once. V and J are TRBV5-4 and TRBJ2-7; 14 nucleotides align to TRBD2. The germline V gene has CDR1 SGHNT and CDR2 YYREEE (reference sequence). The CDR3 has 15 amino acids. Losses at the gene ends were 4 bases for V and 4 bases for J; bases not matched to a gene: 4. CDR3 DNA: TGTGCCAGCAGCCAAGGGACTAGCGGGAGTTACGAGCAGTACTTC. It codes for CASSQGTSGSYEQYF. Looking up the rest from reference TRBV5-4 and TRBJ2-7 gives the full variable domain: ETGVTQSPTHLIKTRGQQVTLRCSSQSGHNTVSWYQQALGQGPQFIFQYYREEENGRGNFPPRFSGLQFPNYSSELNVNALELDDSALYLCASSQGTSGSYEQYFGPGTRLTVT.

V gene TRBV5-1 combines with J gene TRBJ2-7; 12 bases align to TRBD1. The junction had 14 bases not matched to a gene; V was cut back by 4 bases and J by 6 bases. There are 17 residues in the CDR3. CDR1 SGHRS and CDR2 YFSETQ come from the germline V gene. CDR3: CASSVGGSGTGGAEQYF. CDR3 bases: TGCGCCAGCAGCGTGGGGGGCTCCGGGACAGGGGGCGCCGAGCAGTACTTC.

V is TRBV27 and J is TRBJ1-2; D is perhaps TRBD1 (6 bases). The CDR3 length is 13 residues. The germline CDR1 and CDR2 sequences are MNHEY and SMNVEV (reference sequence). Trimming stripped 3 bases from V and 4 bases from J, with 9 bases between. The CDR3 reads CASSLGRGYGYTF. In DNA, the CDR3 is TGTGCCAGCAGTTTGGGCAGGGGCTATGGCTACACCTTC.

A word on this clone: Other nucleotide sequences in the sample specify the same CDR3. The chain carries TRBV27 and TRBJ1-5; D remains unclear. The CDR3 loop spans 13 amino acids. The germline V and J ends were trimmed by 0 bases and 1 base, with 1 base remaining between them. Per germline, CDR1 MNHEY and CDR2 SMNVEV (reference sequence). The CDR3 region has the DNA TGTGCCAGCAGTTTATCCAGCAATCAGCCCCAGCATTTT. This codes for CASSLSSNQPQHF.

In DNA form, the CDR3 reads TGTGCCAGCAGCTTCGGAGGGGGCTACGAGCAGTACTTC. Residues: CASSFGGGYEQYF. J is TRBJ2-7 and V is TRBV5-4; D may be TRBD1 or TRBD2 (6 bases each). V was shortened by 2 bases and J by 3 bases, with 9 bases between the two germline ends. This CDR3 comprises 13 residues. CDR1 and CDR2 from the germline V gene are SGHNT and YYREEE (reference sequence).

The chain joins TRBV7-3 to TRBJ2-7; D unresolved. CDR1 and CDR2 (germline): SGHTA, FQGTGA. V was cut by 0 bases and J by 7 bases, with 13 bases left in between. There are 14 residues in the CDR3. The CDR3 sequence is CASSLTGPAGEQYF. The CDR3 DNA is TGTGCCAGCAGCTTAACCGGGCCCGCTGGAGAGCAGTACTTC.

The gene calls are TRBV6-5 and TRBJ1-6, with no clear D. Germline values: CDR1 MNHEY, CDR2 SVGAGI. Trimming shortened V by 6 bases and J by 9 bases, and 12 bases separated the two germline ends. This CDR3 has 13 amino acids. CDR3 sequence reads: CASRDLVGSPLHF. In nucleotides, the CDR3 is TGTGCCAGCAGGGATCTGGTTGGTTCACCCCTCCACTTT.

The genes are TRBV5-6 and TRBJ2-2; TRBD2 matches 8 bases. The trim removed 1 base at V and 6 bases at J, leaving 5 bases unmatched. The CDR3 sequence is 15 residues long. From germline, CDR1 is SGHDT and CDR2 YYEEEE. CDR3 sequence reads: CASSLSGRAPGELFF. The CDR3 region has the DNA TGTGCCAGCAGCTTGAGCGGGAGAGCACCCGGGGAGCTGTTTTTT.

The chain couples TRBV7-3 to TRBJ2-1; D perhaps matches TRBD1 (6 bases). The germline V gene encodes CDR1 SGHTA and CDR2 FQGTGA. The V end lost 4 bases, the J end lost 5 bases, and 15 bases lay between the germline ends. This CDR3 contains 15 residues. This CDR3 reads CASSSVGQLNNEQFF. The DNA for the CDR3 is TGTGCCAGCAGCTCGGTCGGACAGTTGAACAATGAGCAGTTCTTC. The full variable domain, with the rest looked up from reference TRBV7-3 and TRBJ2-1, is GAGVSQTPSNKVTEKGKYVELRCDPISGHTALYWYRQSLGQGPEFLIYFQGTGAADDSGLPNDRFFAVRPEGSVSTLKIQRTERGDSAVYLCASSSVGQLNNEQFFGPGTRLTVL.

The chain has TRBV9 and TRBJ1-5; D uncertain. CDR3 length: 13 amino acids. Trimming removed 5 bases at V and 2 bases at J, with 8 bases between. In germline, CDR1 is SGDLS, CDR2 YYNGEE. The CDR3 nucleotides are TGTGCCAGCAGTGGGCAGGGCAATCAGCCCCAGCATTTT. Protein sequence: CASSGQGNQPQHF.

Only one count was recorded for this clone. This chain connects TRBV18 to TRBJ1-2; D gene uncertain. Germline V gene sequence: CDR1 KGHSH, CDR2 LQKENI. The CDR3 sequence is 17 residues long. Trimming left V 1 base short and J 0 bases short, with 15 bases between. The CDR3: CASSPLGTELTNYGYTF. CDR3 coding DNA: TGTGCCAGCTCACCACTAGGTACCGAGCTAACTAACTATGGCTACACCTTC.

The V and J genes are TRBV7-3 and TRBJ2-1; 10 bases align to TRBD2. The CDR3 consists of 15 residues. V trimming: 4 bases; J trimming: 4 bases; junction bases outside the gene matches: 4. The germline V gene encodes CDR1 SGHTA and CDR2 FQGTGA. This chain's CDR3 is CASSSGTSEYNEQFF. CDR3 sequence (DNA): TGTGCCAGCAGCTCCGGGACTAGCGAATACAATGAGCAGTTCTTC.

About this clone: Other nucleotide sequences in the sample specify the same CDR3. The V and J genes are TRBV5-6 and TRBJ2-2, with 11 bases lining up with TRBD2. Germline-derived CDR1 and CDR2 are SGHDT and YYEEEE. The junction had 1 base not matched to a gene; V was cut back by 0 bases and J by 3 bases. The CDR3 is made up of 16 amino acids. CDR3 in DNA: TGTGCCAGCAGCTTGGGACTAGCGGGATACACCGGGGAGCTGTTTTTT. Translating it yields CASSLGLAGYTGELFF.

The rearrangement uses TRBV7-9 and TRBJ2-7, with TRBD1 identical over 9 bases. V lost 1 base and J lost 1; bases outside the gene matches: 2. CDR1 and CDR2 from the germline V gene are SEHNR and FQNEAQ (reference sequence). CDR3 size: 15 residues. The chain's CDR3 is CASSLGTGESYEQYF. CDR3 nucleotide sequence: TGTGCCAGCAGCTTAGGGACAGGGGAATCCTACGAGCAGTACTTC.